This entry is about one TCR beta chain. This sample is drawn from a study of blood T cell repertoires in COVID-19. Study-level background: From T cells, B-cell-depleted T cells, or PBMCs came the material, which was cDNA or gDNA.

Germline V gene data show CDR1 as LGHDT and CDR2 as YNNKEL (reference sequence). The CDR3 runs to 15 residues. V was cut by 2 bases and J by 5 bases, with 13 bases left in between. The protocol was immunoSEQ multiplex PCR, while the TCRdb copy is restricted to in-frame clones and leaves out a portion. Counted here are roughly 430,000 clones, roughly 84% occurring once; the ten biggest clones make up 1.4% to 1.5%. What was sequenced was PBMCs or T cells enriched from blood (not recorded which). This clonotype originated in a woman aged 18-30 years who had been exposed to COVID-19. The rearrangement links TRBV3-1 (or the pseudogene TRBV3-2) to TRBJ2-1; possibly TRBD2 for D (7 bases). The CDR3 nucleotides are TGTGCCAGCAGCCAAAAGGGGGGGGTTAACAATGAGCAGTTCTTC. It encodes CASSQKGGVNNEQFF.